This TCR beta chain comes out of a study of blood T cells in healthy people across ages. This CDR3 comprises 16 residues. V gave up 5 bases and J gave up 2 bases; unmatched junction bases: 10. CDR1 and CDR2 (germline): SEHNR, FQNEAQ (reference sequence). Through a sample-barcoded 5' primer and a J-beta primer mix, a second PCR was run for roughly 6 to 12 cycles. One entry per CDR3 protein results from TCRdb running MiXCR on the 5' RACE reads. Of roughly 680,000 distinct CDR3 sequences in the sample, 52% were seen once. The V and J genes are TRBV7-9 and TRBJ2-5, with 8 nucleotides matching TRBD1. The receptor comes from a woman at least 80 years old in good health. The sequencing sample was made of blood. The CDR3 DNA reads TGTGCCAGCAGCCGCCGACAGGGGATGAGTCAAGAGACCCAGTACTTC. Its translation is CASSRRQGMSQETQYF.